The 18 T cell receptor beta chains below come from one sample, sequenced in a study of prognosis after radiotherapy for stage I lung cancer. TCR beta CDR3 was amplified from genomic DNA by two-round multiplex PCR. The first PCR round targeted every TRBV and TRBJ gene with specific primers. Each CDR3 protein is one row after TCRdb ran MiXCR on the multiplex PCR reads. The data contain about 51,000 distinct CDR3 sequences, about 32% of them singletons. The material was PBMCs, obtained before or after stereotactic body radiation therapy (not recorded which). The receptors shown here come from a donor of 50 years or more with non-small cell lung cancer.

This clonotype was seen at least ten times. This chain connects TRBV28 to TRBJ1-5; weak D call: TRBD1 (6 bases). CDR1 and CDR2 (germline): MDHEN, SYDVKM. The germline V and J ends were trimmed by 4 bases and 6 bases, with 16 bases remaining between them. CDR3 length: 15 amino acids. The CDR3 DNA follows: TGTGCCAGCAGTTATCGTGGGGCCAGGGGTCAGCCCCAGCATTTT. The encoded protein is CASSYRGARGQPQHF.

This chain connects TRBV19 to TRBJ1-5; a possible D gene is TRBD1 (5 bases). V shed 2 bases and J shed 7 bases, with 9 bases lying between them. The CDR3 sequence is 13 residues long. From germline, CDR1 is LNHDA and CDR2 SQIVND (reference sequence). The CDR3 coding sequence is TGTGCCAGTAGTATACAGGGTCGCCAGCCCCAGCATTTT. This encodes CASSIQGRQPQHF.

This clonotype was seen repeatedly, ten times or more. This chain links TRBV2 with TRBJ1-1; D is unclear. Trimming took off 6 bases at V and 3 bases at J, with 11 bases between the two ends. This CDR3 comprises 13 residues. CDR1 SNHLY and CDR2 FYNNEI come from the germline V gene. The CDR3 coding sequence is TGTGCCAGCAGGTTAATGGGAGACACTGAAGCTTTCTTT. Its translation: CASRLMGDTEAFF.

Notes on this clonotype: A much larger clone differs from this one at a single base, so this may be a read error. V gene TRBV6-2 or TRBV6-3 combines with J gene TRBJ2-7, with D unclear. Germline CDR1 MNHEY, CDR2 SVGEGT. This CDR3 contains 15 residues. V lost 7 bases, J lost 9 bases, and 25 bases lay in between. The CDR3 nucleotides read TGTGCCAGCACGCCTACGTTCGCTCAGGTTTACCCGCAGTACTTC. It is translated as CASTPTFAQVYPQYF.

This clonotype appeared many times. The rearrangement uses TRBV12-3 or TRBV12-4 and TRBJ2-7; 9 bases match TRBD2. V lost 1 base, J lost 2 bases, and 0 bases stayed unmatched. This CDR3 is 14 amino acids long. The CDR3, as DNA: TGTGCCAGCAGTTTAGGGACTAGCGCCTACGAGCAGTACTTC. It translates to CASSLGTSAYEQYF.

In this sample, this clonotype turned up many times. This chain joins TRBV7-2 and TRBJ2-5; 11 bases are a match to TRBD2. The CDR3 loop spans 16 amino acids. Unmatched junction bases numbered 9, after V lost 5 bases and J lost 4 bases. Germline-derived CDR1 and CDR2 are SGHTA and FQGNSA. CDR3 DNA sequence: TGTGCCAGCAGCATTTCTCTAGCGGGAGGAGGAGAGACCCAGTACTTC. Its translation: CASSISLAGGGETQYF. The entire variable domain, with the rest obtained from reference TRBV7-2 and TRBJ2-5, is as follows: GAGVSQSPSNKVTEKGKDVELRCDPISGHTALYWYRQSLGQGLEFLIYFQGNSAPDKSGLPSDRFSAERTGGSVSTLTIQRTQQEDSAVYLCASSISLAGGGETQYFGPGTRLLVL.

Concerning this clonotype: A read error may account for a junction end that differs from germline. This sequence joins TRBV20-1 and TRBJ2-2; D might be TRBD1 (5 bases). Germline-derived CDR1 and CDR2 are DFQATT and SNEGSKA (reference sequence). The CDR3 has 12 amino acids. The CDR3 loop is CSARVDTGQLFF. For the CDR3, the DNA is TGCAGTGCTAGAGTGGACACCGGGCAGCTGTTTTTT.

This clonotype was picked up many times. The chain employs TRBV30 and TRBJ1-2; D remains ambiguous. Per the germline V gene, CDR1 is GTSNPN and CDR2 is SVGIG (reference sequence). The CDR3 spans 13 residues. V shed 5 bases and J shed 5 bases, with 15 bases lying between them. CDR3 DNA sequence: TGTGCCTGGGCCGGACGGGCAAATTATGGCTACACCTTC. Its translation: CAWAGRANYGYTF.

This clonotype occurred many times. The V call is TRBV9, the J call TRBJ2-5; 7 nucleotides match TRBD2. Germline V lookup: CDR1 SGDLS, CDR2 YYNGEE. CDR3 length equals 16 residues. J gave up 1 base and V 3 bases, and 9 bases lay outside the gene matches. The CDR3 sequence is CASSASAGGSQETQYF. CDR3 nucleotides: TGTGCCAGCAGCGCCTCAGCGGGCGGGAGCCAAGAGACCCAGTACTTC.

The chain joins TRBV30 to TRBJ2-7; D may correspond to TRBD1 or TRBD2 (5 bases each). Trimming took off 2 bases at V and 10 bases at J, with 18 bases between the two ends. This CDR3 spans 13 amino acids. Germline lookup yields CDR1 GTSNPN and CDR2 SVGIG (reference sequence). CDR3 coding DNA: TGTGCCTGGAGTCGTGCAGGGTTGGGGGATCAGTACTTC. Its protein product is CAWSRAGLGDQYF.

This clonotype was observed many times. The CDR3 nucleotides are TGTGCCAGCAGCCCTACCGGGACTAGCGGGGGGAATGAGCAGTTCTTC. It yields the protein CASSPTGTSGGNEQFF. This chain connects TRBV9 to TRBJ2-1, with 15 bases matching TRBD2. This CDR3 is built from 16 residues. CDR1 SGDLS and CDR2 YYNGEE come from the germline V gene. With V trimmed by 4 bases and J by 7 bases, 6 bases remained unmatched.

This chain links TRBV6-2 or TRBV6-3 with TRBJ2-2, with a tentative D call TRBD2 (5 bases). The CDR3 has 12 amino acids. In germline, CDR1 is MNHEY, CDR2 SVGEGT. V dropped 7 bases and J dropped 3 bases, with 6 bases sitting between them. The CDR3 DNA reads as TGTGCCAGCACCGGGGACACCGGGGAGCTGTTTTTT. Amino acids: CASTGDTGELFF.

CDR3 sequence: CSARDLEVDVDEQYF. CDR3 DNA sequence: TGCAGTGCTAGAGATCTTGAGGTAGACGTTGACGAGCAGTACTTC. The chain links TRBV20-1 to TRBJ2-7; D unclear. The V and J ends lost 0 bases and 5 bases respectively, with 17 bases between them. This CDR3 contains 15 residues. CDR1 is DFQATT, CDR2 SNEGSKA, per germline (reference sequence).

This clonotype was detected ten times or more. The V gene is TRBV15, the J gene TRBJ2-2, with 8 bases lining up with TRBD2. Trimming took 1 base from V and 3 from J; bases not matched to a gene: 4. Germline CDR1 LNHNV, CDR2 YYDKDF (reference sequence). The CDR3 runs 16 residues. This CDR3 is CATSRGLAGYTGELFF. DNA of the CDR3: TGTGCCACCAGCAGAGGGCTAGCGGGTTACACCGGGGAGCTGTTTTTT.

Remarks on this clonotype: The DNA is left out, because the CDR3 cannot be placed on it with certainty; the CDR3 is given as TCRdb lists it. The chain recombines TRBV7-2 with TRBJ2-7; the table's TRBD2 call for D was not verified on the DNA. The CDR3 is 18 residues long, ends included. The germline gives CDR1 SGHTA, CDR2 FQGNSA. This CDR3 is CASSIYLCSVGGSREQYF.

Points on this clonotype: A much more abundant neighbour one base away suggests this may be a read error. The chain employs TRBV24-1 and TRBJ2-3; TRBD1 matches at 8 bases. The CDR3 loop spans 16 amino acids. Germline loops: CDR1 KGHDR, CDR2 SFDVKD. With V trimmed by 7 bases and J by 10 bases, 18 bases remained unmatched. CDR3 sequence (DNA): TGTGCCACCAGGATCTCCTGGACAGGGAATCTACAAGCGCAGTATTTT. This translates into CATRISWTGNLQAQYF.

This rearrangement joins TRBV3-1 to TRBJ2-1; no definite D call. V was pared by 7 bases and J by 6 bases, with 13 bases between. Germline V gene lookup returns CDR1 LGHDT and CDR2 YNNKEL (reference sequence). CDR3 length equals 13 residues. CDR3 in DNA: TGTGCCAGCACAGAGACTCCCCTCAATGAGCAGTTCTTC. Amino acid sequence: CASTETPLNEQFF.

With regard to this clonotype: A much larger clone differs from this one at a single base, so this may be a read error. The CDR3 coding sequence is TGTGCCAGCAGTTACAGGGGGTCCTACGAGCAGTACTTC. It translates to CASSYRGSYEQYF. The chain employs TRBV6-2 or TRBV6-3 and TRBJ2-7; tentatively, D is TRBD1 (6 bases). The V and J ends lost 2 bases and 1 base respectively, with 6 bases between them. Germline CDR1 reads MNHEY; CDR2 reads SVGEGT. CDR3 length: 13 residues.